Below, 3 T cell receptor beta chains from the same sample are listed, as sequenced in a study of cytomegalovirus exposure and HLA in healthy donors (dated by TCRdb to about 2017). The library was made by the immunoSEQ multiplex PCR assay. The multiplex PCR relied on a mix of 60 forward primers for TCR Vbeta segments and 13 reverse primers for TCR Jbeta segments. This is the immuneACCESS table as TCRdb keeps it, with only in-frame sequences that have V and J called. A part of the clones is gone; compared with another copy, unresolved V genes explain less than half, and the rest is unexplained. The sample table shows approximately 100,000 clones, and roughly 73% are seen once. Of the sample, about 4% is held by the ten largest clones. Sequenced sample: PBMCs. These receptors all stem from a middle-aged woman in good health and CMV-seronegative.

The chain combines TRBV19 with TRBJ2-7; 7 bases fit TRBD2. The CDR3 runs to 14 residues. J gave up 2 bases and V 7 bases, and 8 bases lay outside the gene matches. Looked up from germline, CDR1 is LNHDA and CDR2 is SQIVND (reference sequence). The CDR3 loop is CASNQAGKTYEQYF. For the CDR3, the DNA is TGTGCCAGTAACCAAGCGGGGAAAACCTACGAGCAGTACTTC.

This rearrangement joins TRBV10-3 to TRBJ1-1; TRBD1 aligns across 9 bases. V dropped 6 bases and J dropped 4; count of bases not matched to a gene: 6. CDR1 is ENHRY, CDR2 SYGVKD, per germline. The CDR3 runs 14 residues. The CDR3 bases are TGTGCCATCAGACCAGGACAGGGGCGCACTGAAGCTTTCTTT. This gives the protein CAIRPGQGRTEAFF.

CDR3 sequence: CASTRGAGVNTGELFF. The CDR3 region has the DNA TGTGCCAGCACTCGTGGGGCTGGGGTGAACACCGGGGAGCTGTTTTTT. The genes are TRBV2 and TRBJ2-2; D is possibly TRBD1 (5 bases). This CDR3 is 16 amino acids long. The V gene lost 7 bases and the J gene lost 1 base, with 16 bases spanning the gap. Germline loops: CDR1 SNHLY, CDR2 FYNNEI.